This T cell receptor beta chain emerged from a study of blood T cell repertoires in COVID-19. Sequencing used immunoSEQ multiplex PCR; TCRdb keeps in-frame clones, though not all of them. The data show under 85,000 clones, with approximately 83% seen just once and about 15% held by the top ten. Trimming removed 4 bases from V and 5 bases from J, with 7 bases in between. Germline CDR1 SGHVS, CDR2 FNYEAQ. The CDR3 runs 12 residues. The specimen sequenced was peripheral blood. V is TRBV7-6 and J is TRBJ2-3, with D hard to call. The receptor comes from a man aged 40-55 years with COVID-19, enrolled during active disease. Here the CDR3 DNA reads TGTGCCAGCAGCTCCACTGAAGATACGCAGTATTTT. Translation: CASSSTEDTQYF.